One T cell receptor (beta chain) is described in this entry. What it binds is not known. The record originates from a study of OX40 agonist ivuxolimab in advanced cancers. Clones were read by immunoSEQ multiplex PCR, and TCRdb kept only the in-frame ones, dropping some. This sample carries about 22,000 clones, over 70% of them seen once, and the ten largest clones take just over 35%. CDR1 is SGHVS, CDR2 FNYEAQ, per germline. The CDR3 length is 10 residues. The junction had 5 bases not matched to a gene; V was cut back by 6 bases and J by 12 bases. Study-wide points: Among the least clonally expanded were partial responders at 0.1-3.0 mg/kg. Relative to CD4+ cells, CD8+ T cells on average had more expanded clones. By week 6 at 0.1 to 3.0 mg/kg, blood CD4+ and CD8+ T cells had expanded clonally.

The sequencing here drew on CD4+ or CD8+ T cells sorted from blood, taken in a trial of the OX40 agonist ivuxolimab. V and J are TRBV7-6 and TRBJ2-7, with 7 nucleotides matching TRBD1. This TCR came from an adult with an advanced solid tumor such as melanoma, head and neck, liver or kidney cancer. CDR3 sequence reads: CASSSGTVYF. In nucleotides, the CDR3 is TGTGCCAGCAGTTCCGGGACAGTGTACTTC.